This TCR beta chain stems from a study of blood T cell repertoires in COVID-19. Study information: COVID-19 samples, acute and convalescent, were from the United States, Italy and Spain. In each case, the material was cDNA or gDNA derived from T cells, B-cell-depleted T cells, or PBMCs.

In the study's own analysis: Nucleated cell counts were estimated from reference gene primer amplification. The data were produced by immunoSEQ multiplex PCR, yet TCRdb's version contains in-frame clones alone and is incomplete. D and trimming were read from the DNA, whereas the V and J calls and clone size are those reported in that table. The sample has about 150,000 clones; approximately 79% are singletons. Cohorts were based on clinical histories the participants reported. Germline V gives CDR1 SGDLS, CDR2 YYNGEE. Trimming stripped 0 bases from V and 0 bases from J, with 16 bases between. The CDR3 length is 18 residues.

Sample: PBMCs or T cells enriched from blood (not recorded which). The genes are TRBV9 and TRBJ2-1; possibly TRBD1 for D (6 bases). This receptor was identified in a woman aged 70-85 years in a cohort exposed to, infected with or recovered from COVID-19 (not recorded which). The CDR3 protein is CASSVGGRTGSSYNEQFF. The DNA of the CDR3 is TGTGCCAGCAGCGTAGGGGGGCGGACGGGAAGCTCCTACAATGAGCAGTTCTTC.